A selection of T cell receptor beta chains follows, all from one sample in a study of cytomegalovirus exposure and HLA in healthy donors. The method was immunoSEQ multiplex PCR; TCRdb's version includes in-frame clones alone and lacks a portion of them. Seen in this sample are 60,000 to 80,000 clones; the ten most common clones hold about 5%. The specimen sequenced was PBMCs. Receptors originate from a middle-aged man in good health and CMV-seronegative. Each CDR3 is given with its conserved first and last residue. The D gene is left open where the match is weak.

TRBJ1-5 TRBV19 TRBD1 TGTGCCAGTAGTACAAAGACAGGGGCCGAATATCAGCCCCAGCATTTT CASSTKTGAEYQPQHF
TRBJ2-3 TRBV2 TRBD1 TGTGCCAGCAGTTCCACAGGGGGCAATAGGCAGTATTTT CASSSTGGNRQYF
TRBJ1-4 TRBV5-4 TRBD1 TGTGCCAGCAGCCGGGACAGGGATAATGAAAAACTGTTTTTT CASSRDRDNEKLFF
TRBJ2-7 TRBV10-3 - TGTGCCATCAGTGACCTCGTCTACGAGCAGTACTTC CAISDLVYEQYF
TRBJ1-2 TRBV7-9 TRBD1 TGTGCCAGCAGCCGGGACAGCTATGGCTACACCTTC CASSRDSYGYTF
TRBJ1-2 TRBV30 - TGTGCCTGGAGTAGAGCTAACTATGGCTACACCTTC CAWSRANYGYTF
TRBJ2-3 TRBV5-6 TRBD2 TGTGCCAGCAGCTTGATGGCGGGGGGAACAGATACGCAGTATTTT CASSLMAGGTDTQYF
TRBJ2-5 TRBV6-1 - TGTGCCAGCAGTGAATGGGCTAGCGACGGGCAAGAGACCCAGTACTTC CASSEWASDGQETQYF
TRBJ2-3 TRBV5-6 - TGTGCCAGCAGCTTTTTCAACGGGAAACACACAGATACGCAGTATTTT CASSFFNGKHTDTQYF
TRBJ2-7 TRBV7-2 TRBD2 TGTGCCAGCAGCTTAGGTAGCGGGTTTCGGGAGCAGTACTTC CASSLGSGFREQYF
TRBJ1-1 TRBV5-6 - TGTGCCAGCAGCTTTAGGGGGGGCGAGACTGAAGCTTTCTTT CASSFRGGETEAFF
TRBJ2-3 TRBV19 TRBD1 TGTGCCAGTACACTCCGGGACAGGAGCACAGATACGCAGTATTTT CASTLRDRSTDTQYF
TRBJ1-4 TRBV27 - TGTGCCAGCAGAAAGATGGGCCGGAGAACGGAGGAAAGACTGTTTTTT CASRKMGRRTEERLFF
TRBJ1-2 TRBV7-2 - TGTGCCAGCAGCTTAGCGGGCCTTAACTATGGCTACACCTTC CASSLAGLNYGYTF
TRBJ1-3 TRBV27 - TGTGCCAGCAGTCCGCTGGCCACTCGAGCGAGAAACACCATATATTTT CASSPLATRARNTIYF
TRBJ2-5 TRBV9 TRBD1 TGTGCCAGCAGCGTAGGGGACAGGGTGGAAGAGACCCAGTACTTC CASSVGDRVEETQYF